The 8 T cell receptor beta chains below come from one sample, sequenced in a study of PD-L1 blockade in urothelial cancer. This sample's time point: pretreatment peripheral blood. The protocol was immunoSEQ multiplex PCR, while the TCRdb copy is restricted to in-frame clones and leaves out a portion. Here the sample spans fewer than 60,000 clones, about 81% being singletons. Source: PBMCs, taken around atezolizumab (anti-PD-L1) treatment. The source of these receptors is a man aged 70 or older with urothelial cancer.

The CDR3 sequence: CASSYSEKKNEQFF. As DNA, the CDR3 is TGTGCCAGCAGTTACTCAGAGAAAAAGAATGAGCAGTTCTTC. The chain joins TRBV6-5 to TRBJ2-1; no firm D call. V lost 0 bases and J 7 bases, leaving 10 bases between the germline ends. The CDR3 spans 14 residues. Looked up from germline, CDR1 is MNHEY and CDR2 is SVGAGI.

This rearrangement joins TRBV14 to TRBJ1-2, with 9 bases that match TRBD1. CDR1 is SGHDN and CDR2 is FVKESK in the germline V gene. The CDR3 runs 15 residues. V gave up 4 bases and J gave up 3 bases; unmatched junction bases: 6. The CDR3 region is CASSRGTGLDYGYTF. The CDR3 region has the DNA TGTGCCAGCAGCCGAGGGACAGGGCTCGACTATGGCTACACCTTC. Variable domain in full (rest from reference TRBV14 and TRBJ1-2): EAGVTQFPSHSVIEKGQTVTLRCDPISGHDNLYWYRRVMGKEIKFLLHFVKESKQDESGMPNNRFLAERTGGTYSTLKVQPAELEDSGVYFCASSRGTGLDYGYTFGSGTRLTVV.

The genes are TRBV11-2 and TRBJ1-3; TRBD1 might be the D (5 bases). Germline V gene sequence: CDR1 SGHAT, CDR2 FQNNGV. This CDR3 region has 14 residues. The ends were cut back, 1 base at V and 3 bases at J, with 7 bases in the middle. CDR3 loop: CASSLAGGGNTIYF. The DNA of the CDR3 is TGTGCCAGCAGCTTAGCCGGGGGTGGAAACACCATATATTTT.

This sequence joins TRBV2 and TRBJ1-1; D is ambiguous. V was trimmed by 6 bases and J by 5 bases, leaving 7 bases between them. The CDR3 is 11 amino acids. From germline, CDR1 is SNHLY and CDR2 FYNNEI. The DNA of the CDR3 is TGTGCCAGCAGGGCCAGGACTGAAGCTTTCTTT. Translated, it gives CASRARTEAFF.

CDR3 DNA sequence: TGTGCCAGCAGTGACAGGGGGCTAGACGATGAGCAGTTCTTC. Protein product: CASSDRGLDDEQFF. The chain employs TRBV6-1 and TRBJ2-1, with 8 bases aligning to TRBD1. Trimming removed 3 bases from V and 8 bases from J; junction bases left unmatched: 6. Germline V gene sequence: CDR1 MNHNS, CDR2 SASEGT. The CDR3 spans 14 residues.

V and J are TRBV28 and TRBJ2-7; TRBD2 aligns across 9 bases. The CDR3 loop spans 12 amino acids. Looked up from germline, CDR1 is MDHEN and CDR2 is SYDVKM. The J segment lost 5 bases and the V segment lost 8 bases, leaving 4 bases of the junction unmatched. CDR3 residues: CASCLAGNEQYF. The CDR3 region has the DNA TGTGCCAGCTGCCTAGCGGGAAACGAGCAGTACTTC.

This clone appeared a few times. V usage is TRBV5-4 and J usage is TRBJ1-6, with D maybe TRBD1 (6 bases). Trimming removed 0 bases at V and 12 bases at J, with 10 bases between. This CDR3 region has 13 residues. Germline V gene data show CDR1 as SGHNT and CDR2 as YYREEE (reference sequence). For the CDR3, the DNA is TGTGCCAGCAGCTTGGGGCAGGGGTTACCCCTCCACTTT. This sequence encodes CASSLGQGLPLHF. Full variable domain (missing parts from reference TRBV5-4 and TRBJ1-6): ETGVTQSPTHLIKTRGQQVTLRCSSQSGHNTVSWYQQALGQGPQFIFQYYREEENGRGNFPPRFSGLQFPNYSSELNVNALELDDSALYLCASSLGQGLPLHFGNGTRLTVT.

The V call is TRBV13, the J call TRBJ2-3, with TRBD2 identical over 8 bases. Germline lookup yields CDR1 PRHDT and CDR2 FYEKMQ (reference sequence). This CDR3 contains 15 residues. The V segment lost 4 bases and the J segment 5 bases; nucleotides outside the gene matches: 8. The CDR3 nucleotides read TGTGCCAGCAGCTCCCTTCGGCTAGCGGGAGATACGCAGTATTTT. Its protein is CASSSLRLAGDTQYF.